The 13 T cell receptor beta chains presented below share a single source sample, sequenced in a study of control samples from healthy donors and cancer patients. Method: immunoSEQ multiplex PCR; TCRdb's copy keeps in-frame clones and lacks some. The sample has tens of thousands of clones; less than 90% are singletons. Specimen: blood. The receptors were sampled from a woman aged 55-70 years in good health.

The rearrangement uses TRBV18 and TRBJ2-1; D remains ambiguous. The V gene's germline CDR1 is KGHSH and CDR2 LQKENI. The CDR3 runs to 13 residues. Trimming cost V 5 bases and J 5 bases, with 10 bases left between them. The CDR3 sequence: CASSSSQDNEQFF. In DNA form, the CDR3 reads TGTGCCAGCTCATCGTCTCAGGACAATGAGCAGTTCTTC. Supplemented by reference TRBV18 and TRBJ2-1, the full variable domain reads NAGVMQNPRHLVRRRGQEARLRCSPMKGHSHVYWYRQLPEEGLKFMVYLQKENIIDESGMPKERFSAEFPKEGPSILRIQQVVRGDSAAYFCASSSSQDNEQFFGPGTRLTVL.

This chain links TRBV15 with TRBJ2-3, with 10 bases aligning to TRBD2. The ends lost 3 bases at V and 1 base at J; junction bases unmatched: 4. This CDR3 is built from 16 residues. Per the germline V gene, CDR1 is LNHNV and CDR2 is YYDKDF (reference sequence). As DNA, the CDR3 is TGTGCCACCAGCAGTAGAGCGGGGGGGGGCACAGATACGCAGTATTTT. Translating it yields CATSSRAGGGTDTQYF.

This clone was counted a single time. The chain joins TRBV10-3 to TRBJ2-3; tentative D call: TRBD2 (6 bases). Between the trimmed V and J ends, which lost 1 base and 2 bases, there was a span of 7 bases. The CDR3 totals 14 residues. Germline V CDR1 and CDR2: ENHRY, SYGVKD. The CDR3 reads CAISEWGDTDTQYF. The CDR3 DNA reads TGTGCCATCAGTGAGTGGGGGGACACAGATACGCAGTATTTT.

The chain uses TRBV30 and TRBJ1-1, with D unclear. CDR3 length equals 14 residues. Trimming shortened V by 0 bases and J by 5 bases, and 13 bases separated the two germline ends. CDR1 and CDR2 from the germline V gene are GTSNPN and SVGIG (reference sequence). CDR3 sequence: CAWSVEVTRTEAFF. CDR3 coding DNA: TGTGCCTGGAGTGTAGAAGTCACTAGGACTGAAGCTTTCTTT.

The chain links TRBV7-9 to TRBJ2-7; possible D gene TRBD2, 6 bases. The CDR3 is made up of 17 amino acids. V was pared by 3 bases and J by 3 bases, with 21 bases between. Per the germline V gene, CDR1 is SEHNR and CDR2 is FQNEAQ (reference sequence). The CDR3 sequence: CASSFLPARMGGYEQYF. In DNA, the CDR3 is TGTGCCAGCAGCTTCCTCCCCGCCCGTATGGGGGGCTACGAGCAGTACTTC.

There are a few counts of this clone. The chain employs TRBV11-3 and TRBJ2-4, with TRBD1 identical over 7 bases. After removal of 5 bases from V and 6 bases from J, the junction contained 7 bases not matched to a gene. Germline V gives CDR1 SGHNT, CDR2 YENEEA. The CDR3 spans 14 residues. In DNA form, the CDR3 reads TGTGCCAGCAGCACCCGACAGGGTGCAAACATTCAGTACTTC. It specifies CASSTRQGANIQYF.

V usage is TRBV9 and J usage is TRBJ1-1; 7 nucleotides agree with TRBD1. CDR3 length: 15 residues. The V segment lost 3 bases and the J segment 4 bases; nucleotides outside the gene matches: 9. The germline V gene has CDR1 SGDLS and CDR2 YYNGEE. This CDR3 reads CASSGIPSGGTEAFF. The CDR3 bases are TGTGCCAGCAGCGGAATACCCTCAGGGGGCACTGAAGCTTTCTTT.

This clone has only one observation. This sequence joins TRBV19 and TRBJ2-7; D is uncertain. Trimming took off 5 bases at V and 0 bases at J, with 11 bases between the two ends. The CDR3 runs 14 residues. The germline CDR1 and CDR2 sequences are LNHDA and SQIVND (reference sequence). CDR3 bases: TGTGCCAGTAGTGATCCTGGGGACTCCTACGAGCAGTACTTC. It translates to CASSDPGDSYEQYF. Looking up the rest from reference TRBV19 and TRBJ2-7 gives the full variable domain: DGGITQSPKYLFRKEGQNVTLSCEQNLNHDAMYWYRQDPGQGLRLIYYSQIVNDFQKGDIAEGYSVSREKKESFPLTVTSAQKNPTAFYLCASSDPGDSYEQYFGPGTRLTVT.

This chain joins TRBV29-1 and TRBJ1-4; possibly TRBD1 for D (5 bases). Germline assignment: CDR1 SQVTM and CDR2 ANQGSEA. This CDR3 has 12 residues. Trimming pared 4 bases from V and 8 bases from J, leaving 11 bases between. As DNA, the CDR3 is TGCAGCGTTGGGACATGGGAAGAAAAACTGTTTTTT. Translated: CSVGTWEEKLFF.

V usage is TRBV5-1 and J usage is TRBJ1-1; the match to TRBD1 covers 8 bases. This CDR3 has 15 amino acids. Germline CDR1 is SGHRS and CDR2 is YFSETQ. V lost 1 base and J lost 6; bases outside the gene matches: 8. CDR3 in amino acids: CASSLTSIQGAEAFF. CDR3 in DNA: TGCGCCAGCAGCTTGACATCGATACAGGGGGCTGAAGCTTTCTTT.

In DNA, the CDR3 is TGTGCCAGCAGTTCTAACCCTAGCGGGAGGGCGGTCGATACGCAGTATTTT. As protein: CASSSNPSGRAVDTQYF. The rearrangement links TRBV28 to TRBJ2-3; 12 nucleotides match TRBD2. The junction had 11 bases not matched to a gene; V was cut back by 4 bases and J by 6 bases. The V gene's germline CDR1 is MDHEN and CDR2 SYDVKM. The CDR3 contains 17 residues.

The chain uses TRBV30 and TRBJ1-5, with 7 bases fitting TRBD1. Germline CDR1 is GTSNPN and CDR2 is SVGIG (reference sequence). This CDR3 spans 13 amino acids. V trimming: 2 bases; J trimming: 6 bases; junction bases outside the gene matches: 4. The CDR3 is CAWSLGGGQPQHF. DNA for the CDR3: TGTGCCTGGAGTCTAGGGGGCGGTCAGCCCCAGCATTTT.

By its share, this clone is medium-sized. The chain recombines TRBV7-9 with TRBJ2-6, with TRBD1 matching 7 bases. The germline V gene has CDR1 SEHNR and CDR2 FQNEAQ (reference sequence). The junction had 12 bases not matched to a gene; V was cut back by 4 bases and J by 0 bases. The CDR3 runs to 19 residues. The CDR3 DNA is TGTGCCAGCAGCTGGTCGAGACAGGGTAGCCTCTCTGGGGCCAACGTCCTGACTTTC. Translation gives CASSWSRQGSLSGANVLTF.